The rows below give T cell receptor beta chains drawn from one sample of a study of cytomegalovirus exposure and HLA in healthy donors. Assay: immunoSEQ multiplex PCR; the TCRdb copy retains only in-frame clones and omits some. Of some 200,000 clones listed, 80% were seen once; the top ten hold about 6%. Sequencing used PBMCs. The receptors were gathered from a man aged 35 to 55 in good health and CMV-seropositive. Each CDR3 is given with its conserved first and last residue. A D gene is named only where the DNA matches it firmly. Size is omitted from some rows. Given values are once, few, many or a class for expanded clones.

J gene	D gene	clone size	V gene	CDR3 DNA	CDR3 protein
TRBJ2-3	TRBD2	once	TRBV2	TGTGCCAGCCCCATGGGACTAGCGGGTAGCACAGATACGCAGTATTTT	CASPMGLAGSTDTQYF
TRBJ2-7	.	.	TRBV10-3	TGTGCCATCAAAAGGCAGGAGGCCTACGAGCAGTACTTC	CAIKRQEAYEQYF
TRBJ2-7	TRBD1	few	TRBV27	TGTGCCAGCAGTGGACAGGGCAGGTACGAGCAGTACTTC	CASSGQGRYEQYF
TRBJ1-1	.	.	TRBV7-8	TGTGCCAGCACCCGGGGGTCCTCGAACACTGAAGCTTTCTTT	CASTRGSSNTEAFF
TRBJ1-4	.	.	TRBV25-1	TGTGCCAGCAGTGAAGCGATCGGGAAACTGTTTTTT	CASSEAIGKLFF
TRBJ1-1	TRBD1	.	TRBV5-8	TGTGCCAGCAGACGAAACAGGGGTCCGACTGAAGCTTTCTTT	CASRRNRGPTEAFF
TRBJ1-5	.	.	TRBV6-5	TGTGCCAGCAGTTACTCCCGAACAGGGTACCAGCCCCAGCATTTT	CASSYSRTGYQPQHF
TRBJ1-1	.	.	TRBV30	TGTGCCTGGAGTGTGGGAATAGGGAGGAACACTGAAGCTTTCTTT	CAWSVGIGRNTEAFF
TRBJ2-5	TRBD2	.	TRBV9	TGTGCCAGCAGCGGGCGGACTAGCGGGGGCCAACAAGAGACCCAGTACTTC	CASSGRTSGGQQETQYF
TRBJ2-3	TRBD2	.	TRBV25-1	TGTGCCAGCAGTTTAGCGGGGGGAGTTACAGATACGCAGTATTTT	CASSLAGGVTDTQYF
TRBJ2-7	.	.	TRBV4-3	TGCGCCAGCAGCCAAGAGGGTTGGGGACAACTCCCCTACGAGCAGTACTTC	CASSQEGWGQLPYEQYF
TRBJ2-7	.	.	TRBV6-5	TGTGCCACCATTAGGGGAAACGAGCAGTACTTC	CATIRGNEQYF
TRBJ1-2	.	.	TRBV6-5	TGTGCCAGCAGTATTTTACGGGAGAACTATGGCTACACCTTC	CASSILRENYGYTF
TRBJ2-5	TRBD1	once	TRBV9	TGTGCCAGCAGCTGGGACAGTCAAGAGACCCAGTACTTC	CASSWDSQETQYF
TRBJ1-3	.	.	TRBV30	TGTGCCTGGAGGGGAGGATCCTCTGGAAACACCATATATTTT	CAWRGGSSGNTIYF
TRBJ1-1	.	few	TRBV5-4	TGTGCCAGCAGCCCGGGCGGCGGGGTGGCAGCTTTCTTT	CASSPGGGVAAFF
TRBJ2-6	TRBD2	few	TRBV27	TGTGCCAGCAGTTCGGGGGGGCGCGTTGTCTCTGGGGCCAACGTCCTGACTTTC	CASSSGGRVVSGANVLTF
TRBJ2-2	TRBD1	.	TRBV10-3	TGTGCCATCAGGACCGGGACAGGAGAGGCCGGGGAGCTGTTTTTT	CAIRTGTGEAGELFF
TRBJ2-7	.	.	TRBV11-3	TGTGCCAGCAGCTTCGGGGGAGCGGAGGAGCAGTACTTC	CASSFGGAEEQYF
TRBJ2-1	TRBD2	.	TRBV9	TGTGCCAGCACTAGCCCTAAGGTAGCGGGGGGGAATGAGCAGTTCTTC	CASTSPKVAGGNEQFF
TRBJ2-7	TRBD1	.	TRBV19	TGTGCCAGTAGTATGACAGGGGCGGGCGGCGAGCAGTACTTC	CASSMTGAGGEQYF
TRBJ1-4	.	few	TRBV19	TGTGCCAGTAACCAGGGTTTTTGGGAAAAACTGTTTTTT	CASNQGFWEKLFF
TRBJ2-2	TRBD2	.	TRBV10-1	TGCGCCAGCAGTGAGGGACTAGCGGGGGGGCCGGGAACCGGGGAGCTGTTTTTT	CASSEGLAGGPGTGELFF
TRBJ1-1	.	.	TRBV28	TGTGCCAGCAGTTTAAGAGTTCCCCCTGGAGCTTTCTTT	CASSLRVPPGAFF
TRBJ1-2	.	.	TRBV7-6	TGTGCCAGCAGCCATATCCGTGAGTCTAACTATGGCTACACCTTC	CASSHIRESNYGYTF
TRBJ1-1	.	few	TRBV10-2	TGCGCCAGCAGTGAATGGGGCGGCAACACTGAAGCTTTCTTT	CASSEWGGNTEAFF
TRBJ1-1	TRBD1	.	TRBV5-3	TGTGCCAGAAGCTTGGGGGGACAGGGTAGGAGGAACACTGAAGCTTTCTTT	CARSLGGQGRRNTEAFF
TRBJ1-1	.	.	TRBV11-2	TGTGCCAGCAGCTTAGAAGTCCAGACTGAAGCTTTCTTT	CASSLEVQTEAFF
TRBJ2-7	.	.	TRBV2	TGTGCCATCCGAACTAGTTTGGGGTCCGAGCAGTACTTC	CAIRTSLGSEQYF
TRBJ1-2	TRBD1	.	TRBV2	TGTGCCAGCAGTGAAGCTGACAGGGCTTATGGCTACACCTTC	CASSEADRAYGYTF
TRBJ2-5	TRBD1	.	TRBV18	TGTGCCAGCTCACCAAGGACAGGGGGCCAAGAGACCCAGTACTTC	CASSPRTGGQETQYF
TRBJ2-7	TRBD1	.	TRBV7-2	TGTGCCAGCAGCTTAGACCACAGGGGAAGAGAGCAGTACTTC	CASSLDHRGREQYF
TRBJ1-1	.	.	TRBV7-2	TGTGCCAGCAGCTTAGCTGAGAACTCTGGAGCTTTCTTT	CASSLAENSGAFF
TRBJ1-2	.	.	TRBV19	TGTGCCAGTAGCCTCCGCCGGGGGGCGCAAGGGTATGGCTACACCTTC	CASSLRRGAQGYGYTF
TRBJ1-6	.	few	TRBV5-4	TGTGCCAGCAGCTTAGACAGCTATAATTCACCCCTCCACTTT	CASSLDSYNSPLHF
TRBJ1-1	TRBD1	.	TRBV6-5	TGTGCCAGCAGACTTAGGGACAGTTACACTGAAGCTTTCTTT	CASRLRDSYTEAFF
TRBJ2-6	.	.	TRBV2	TGTGCCAGCAGTGAGATATCTGTGGGCGCCTGGCCGATCTCTGGGGCCAACGTCCTGACTTTC	CASSEISVGAWPISGANVLTF
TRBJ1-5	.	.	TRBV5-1	TGCGCCAGCAGCTTCCTCAGGGCTAGGAGTCAGCCCCAGCATTTT	CASSFLRARSQPQHF
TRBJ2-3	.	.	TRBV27	TGTGCCAGCAGTCCGACCGGGACGGAGGGAAGGACAGATACGCAGTATTTT	CASSPTGTEGRTDTQYF
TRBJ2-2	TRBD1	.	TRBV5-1	TGCGCCAGCAGTGGGACAGGAAACACCGGGGAGCTGTTTTTT	CASSGTGNTGELFF
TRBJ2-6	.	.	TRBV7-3	TGTGCCAGCAGCTTATATGCAGGATCTGGGGCCAACGTCCTGACTTTC	CASSLYAGSGANVLTF
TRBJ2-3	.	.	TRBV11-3	TGTGCCAGCAGCTTAACCCGGCGGGATACGCAGTATTTT	CASSLTRRDTQYF
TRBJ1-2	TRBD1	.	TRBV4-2	TGTGCCAGCAGCCACGCGGGGACAGGGAATGGCTACACCTTC	CASSHAGTGNGYTF
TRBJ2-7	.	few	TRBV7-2	TGTGCCAGCAGCCTAACACAGGGGAGGTCCTACGAGCAGTACTTC	CASSLTQGRSYEQYF